This T cell receptor beta chain is drawn from a study of cytomegalovirus exposure and HLA in healthy donors. Study-level findings and limits: That first-cohort TCR clusters tended to co-occur in the 90 to 150 validation repertoires was found in a later analysis. A few chains linked to CMV were shown in vitro to be specific for CMV antigens. Cytomegalovirus status was reportedly diagnosed by the classifier with high sensitivity and specificity. A list of 164 TCR beta chains associated with cytomegalovirus was given.

Remarks on this clone: Its specificity is not known.

Sequencing was performed with immunoSEQ multiplex PCR; in TCRdb, only in-frame clones are kept and a portion is missing. The table includes about 130,000 clones, about 91% detected once. Germline CDR1 MGHRA, CDR2 YSYEKL. V was cut by 4 bases and J by 6 bases, with 15 bases left in between. This CDR3 comprises 14 residues. This sequence originates from a woman under 30 in good health and CMV-seronegative. The chain has TRBV4-1 and TRBJ1-1, with D uncertain. Sequenced: PBMCs. In DNA form, the CDR3 reads TGCGCCAGCAGCCCTAGCCACGGACTGGCTGAAGCTTTCTTT. This codes for CASSPSHGLAEAFF.